This T cell receptor beta chain is from a study of T cells in localized non-small cell lung cancer. The CDR3 consists of 15 residues. Losses at the gene ends were 0 bases for V and 0 bases for J; bases not matched to a gene: 2. From germline, CDR1 is SGDLS and CDR2 YYNGEE. Using immunoSEQ multiplex PCR, the repertoire was profiled, and TCRdb retains in-frame clones only, with some absent. The sample includes roughly 50,000 clones, about 89% of them seen just once. General observations from the study: In uninvolved adjacent lung, T cell clonality reached its highest value, exceeding tumor.

Concerning this clone: Antigen: not known.

This receptor was taken from a man aged 35 to 69 with stage I lung adenocarcinoma. This specimen was peripheral blood, taken before any cancer treatment. The chain recombines TRBV9 with TRBJ2-7; 8 bases fit TRBD2. CDR3: CASSVGSGASYEQYF. The CDR3 DNA follows: TGTGCCAGCAGCGTAGGTAGCGGGGCCTCCTACGAGCAGTACTTC.